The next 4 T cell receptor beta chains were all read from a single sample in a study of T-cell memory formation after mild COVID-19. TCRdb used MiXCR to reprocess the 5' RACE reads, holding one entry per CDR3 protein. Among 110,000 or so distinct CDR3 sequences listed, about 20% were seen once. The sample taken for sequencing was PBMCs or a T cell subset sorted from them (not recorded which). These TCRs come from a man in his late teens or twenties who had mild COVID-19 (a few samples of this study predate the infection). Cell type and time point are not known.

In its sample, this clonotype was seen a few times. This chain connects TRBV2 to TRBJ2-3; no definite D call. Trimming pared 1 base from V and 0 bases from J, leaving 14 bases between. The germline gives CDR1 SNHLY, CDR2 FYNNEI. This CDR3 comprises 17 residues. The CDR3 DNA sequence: TGTGCCAGCAGTGAAGTAGGCACCGCATCTAGCACAGATACGCAGTATTTT. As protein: CASSEVGTASSTDTQYF.

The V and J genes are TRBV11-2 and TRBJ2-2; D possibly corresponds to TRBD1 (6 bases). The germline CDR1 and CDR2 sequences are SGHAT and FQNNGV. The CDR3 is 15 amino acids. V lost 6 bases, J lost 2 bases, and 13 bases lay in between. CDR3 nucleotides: TGTGCCAGCAGGCATTGGACAGAAAACACCGGGGAGCTGTTTTTT. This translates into CASRHWTENTGELFF.

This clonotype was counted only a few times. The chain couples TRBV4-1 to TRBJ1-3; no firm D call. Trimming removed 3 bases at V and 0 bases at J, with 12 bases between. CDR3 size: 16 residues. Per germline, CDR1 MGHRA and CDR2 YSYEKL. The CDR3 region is CASSQATAISGNTIYF. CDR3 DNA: TGCGCCAGCAGCCAGGCTACAGCGATCTCTGGAAACACCATATATTTT.

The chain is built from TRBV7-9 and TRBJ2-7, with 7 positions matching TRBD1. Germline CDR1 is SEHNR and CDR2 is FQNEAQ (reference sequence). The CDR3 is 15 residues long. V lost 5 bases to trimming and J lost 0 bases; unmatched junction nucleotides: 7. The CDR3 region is CASSSTGTASYEQYF. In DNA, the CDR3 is TGTGCCAGCAGCAGTACCGGGACAGCCTCCTACGAGCAGTACTTC.